The 28 T cell receptor beta chains given below trace back to one sample, sequenced in a study of breast tumors, draining lymph nodes, adjacent tissues (TCRdb year 2016). Lymph node samples were obtained from the axillary draining lymph nodes of breast cancer patients. The library was prepared using multiplex PCR. Sequenced using an Illumina HiSeq 2000. TCRdb's own reprocessing of the public reads used fastp at Q25 and MiXCR and kept productive beta chains. Identical CDR3 proteins give one entry, which carries the most common genes and DNA. The table for this sample lists some 130,000 distinct CDR3 sequences; nearly 20% of them were counted only once. The top ten constitute roughly 4% of the sample. The sample consisted of axillary lymph node tissue. Every receptor here comes from a female donor with breast cancer. Some clones in this sample may be carry-over from other donors' samples.

This clonotype was found a few times. V usage is TRBV12-3 or TRBV12-4 and J usage is TRBJ1-4; D is unresolved. This CDR3 is 15 amino acids long. V gave up 4 bases and J gave up 3 bases, with 12 bases separating them. In DNA form, the CDR3 reads TGTGCCAGCAGTTCAATCTGGGCGTCTAATGAAAAACTGTTTTTT. Residues: CASSSIWASNEKLFF.

This clonotype was observed many times. V is TRBV10-1 and J is TRBJ2-1; D is undetermined. Trimming cost V 4 bases and J 4 bases, with 8 bases left between them. Germline V gene sequence: CDR1 WNHNN, CDR2 SYGVQD (reference sequence). There are 13 residues in the CDR3. CDR3 in amino acids: CASSASRYNEQFF. The CDR3 DNA is TGCGCCAGCAGTGCATCCCGTTACAATGAGCAGTTCTTC.

This clonotype was recorded many times. J is TRBJ2-7 and V is TRBV5-1; a possible D gene is TRBD1 (5 bases). This CDR3 is 15 amino acids long. V lost 4 bases and J lost 2, with 16 bases in between. CDR1 and CDR2 from the germline V gene are SGHRS and YFSETQ. DNA of the CDR3: TGCGCCAGCAGCCCGTCCTCTGTAGGGGCCTACGAGCAGTACTTC. This encodes CASSPSSVGAYEQYF.

This clonotype has more than one count but fewer than ten. This may be a read error: a much more frequent sequence differs by one nucleotide. The chain employs TRBV7-9 and TRBJ1-4; possibly TRBD1 for D (6 bases). In germline, CDR1 is SEHNR, CDR2 FQNEAQ (reference sequence). The CDR3 sequence is 15 residues long. The CDR3 bases are TGTGCCAGCAGCTTCAACAGGGCAACTGATGAAAAACTGTTTTTT. Translation: CASSFNRATDEKLFF.

This clonotype was observed many times. This chain connects TRBV7-2 to TRBJ2-5; D tentatively fits TRBD1 or TRBD2 (7 bases each). The CDR3 consists of 15 residues. V gave up 1 base and J gave up 5 bases, with 14 bases separating them. CDR1 is SGHTA, CDR2 FQGNSA, per germline. CDR3 bases: TGTGCCAGCAGCTTAGACTCCAGGGGGGGGGAGACCCAGTACTTC. It yields the protein CASSLDSRGGETQYF.

This clonotype appeared many times. The CDR3 DNA follows: TGTGCCAGCAGCTTTTCGGACACCGGGGAGCTGTTTTTT. Translated: CASSFSDTGELFF. The rearrangement uses TRBV7-9 and TRBJ2-2, with D unclear. CDR1 is SEHNR, CDR2 FQNEAQ, per germline (reference sequence). This CDR3 has 13 amino acids. Trimming stripped 3 bases from V and 3 bases from J, with 5 bases between.

This chain uses TRBV6-1 with TRBJ1-1, with unresolved D. CDR1 MNHNS and CDR2 SASEGT come from the germline V gene. This CDR3 comprises 13 residues. Trimming removed 3 bases at V and 5 bases at J, with 10 bases between. The CDR3 loop is CASSDKRMTEAFF. CDR3 nucleotide sequence: TGTGCCAGCAGTGATAAGAGGATGACTGAAGCTTTCTTT.

As regards this clonotype: A much larger clone differs by one base, so this may be a read error. This CDR3 reads CSARGAGDTGELFF. The CDR3, as DNA: TGCAGTGCTAGAGGGGCTGGAGACACCGGGGAGCTGTTTTTT. This chain uses TRBV20-1 with TRBJ2-2; D unresolved. Trimming took off 1 base at V and 3 bases at J, with 9 bases between the two ends. The CDR3 length is 14 residues. CDR1 and CDR2 (germline): DFQATT, SNEGSKA (reference sequence).

The sample holds many counts of this clonotype. The rearrangement uses TRBV10-3 and TRBJ2-2; D is uncertain. From germline, CDR1 is ENHRY and CDR2 SYGVKD. Trimming shortened V by 1 base and J by 1 base, and 4 bases separated the two germline ends. There are 14 residues in the CDR3. This CDR3 is CAISEFKNTGELFF. DNA for the CDR3: TGTGCCATCAGTGAGTTCAAGAACACCGGGGAGCTGTTTTTT.

This clonotype was detected many times. The chain couples TRBV29-1 to TRBJ2-1; 15 positions agree with TRBD2. The CDR3 extends over 15 amino acids. The J segment lost 8 bases and the V segment lost 6 bases, leaving 8 bases of the junction unmatched. CDR1 SQVTM and CDR2 ANQGSEA come from the germline V gene. DNA for the CDR3: TGCAGCGTCCGGACTAGCGGGAGGGCCGCGGATGAGCAGTTCTTC. Translated, it gives CSVRTSGRAADEQFF.

This clonotype was recorded at least ten times. The chain uses TRBV5-1 and TRBJ1-4, with D unclear. Trimming cost V 0 bases and J 8 bases, with 5 bases left between them. From germline, CDR1 is SGHRS and CDR2 YFSETQ. The CDR3 covers 12 residues. The CDR3 loop reads CASSLEDEKLFF. CDR3 sequence (DNA): TGCGCCAGCAGCTTGGAGGACGAAAAACTGTTTTTT.

This clonotype was seen many times. This rearrangement joins TRBV18 to TRBJ1-5; TRBD1 might be the D (6 bases). CDR1 is KGHSH and CDR2 is LQKENI in the germline V gene. V shed 3 bases and J shed 3 bases, with 9 bases lying between them. The length of the CDR3 is 14 residues. This CDR3 reads CASSPGDTNQPQHF. The CDR3 region has the DNA TGTGCCAGCTCACCCGGGGACACCAATCAGCCCCAGCATTTT.

This clonotype was seen ten or more times. The junction and the germline gene differ at one end; a read error may be behind it. The chain links TRBV12-3 or TRBV12-4 to TRBJ2-2; unclear D gene. The CDR3 loop spans 15 amino acids. CDR3 sequence: CASRLGFVATGELFF. In nucleotides, the CDR3 is TGTGCCAGCAGATTAGGGTTTGTAGCCACCGGGGAGCTGTTTTTT.

This clonotype was counted ten times or more. The chain links TRBV18 to TRBJ1-2, with 7 bases lining up with TRBD1. In germline, CDR1 is KGHSH, CDR2 LQKENI. J was trimmed by 3 bases and V by 3 bases; bases with no gene match: 4. The CDR3 runs 14 residues. This chain's CDR3 is CASSPQTGYYGYTF. CDR3 DNA: TGTGCCAGCTCACCCCAGACAGGGTACTATGGCTACACCTTC.

There are a few counts of this clonotype. The rearrangement links TRBV27 to TRBJ1-4; D remains unclear. This CDR3 is built from 12 residues. In germline, CDR1 is MNHEY, CDR2 SMNVEV (reference sequence). Between the trimmed V and J ends, which lost 0 bases and 13 bases, there was a span of 9 bases. The CDR3 spells CASSLSGGRLFF. The CDR3 bases are TGTGCCAGCAGTTTATCAGGCGGGAGACTGTTTTTT.

This clonotype was counted at least ten times. The gene calls are TRBV7-2 and TRBJ1-5; possibly TRBD1 for D (6 bases). Trimming removed 1 base at V and 7 bases at J, with 11 bases between. The CDR3 length is 14 residues. Per germline, CDR1 SGHTA and CDR2 FQGNSA. The CDR3 spells CASSLGGASQPQHF. In nucleotides, the CDR3 is TGTGCCAGCAGCTTAGGGGGGGCAAGCCAGCCCCAGCATTTT.

This clonotype was recorded at least ten times. The V call is TRBV7-8, the J call TRBJ2-1; tentatively, D is TRBD2 (6 bases). This CDR3 has 15 amino acids. Trimming shortened V by 4 bases and J by 4 bases, and 14 bases separated the two germline ends. Germline CDR1 and CDR2: SGHVS and FQNEAQ. CDR3 DNA sequence: TGTGCCAGCAGCTCCCCGGAGGGGAGGTACAATGAGCAGTTCTTC. Encoded protein: CASSSPEGRYNEQFF.

This clonotype has a count of ten or more. CDR3 nucleotides: TGTGCCAGCAGTTTATTAGCGAACACGAAACCCTACGAGCAGTACTTC. Its protein product is CASSLLANTKPYEQYF. The rearrangement uses TRBV12-3 or TRBV12-4 and TRBJ2-7, with D perhaps TRBD2 (5 bases). The CDR3 covers 16 residues. Trimming took 2 bases from V and 2 from J, leaving 16 bases between them.

This clonotype was recorded many times. V and J are TRBV9 and TRBJ2-1; 13 nucleotides agree with TRBD2. J lost 7 bases, V lost 4 bases, and 5 bases had no gene match. Germline CDR1 is SGDLS and CDR2 is YYNGEE. The CDR3 is 15 amino acids. Written as DNA, the CDR3 is TGTGCCAGCAGCAGACTAGCGGGAGGAAGGAATGAGCAGTTCTTC. This sequence encodes CASSRLAGGRNEQFF.

The V call is TRBV11-2, the J call TRBJ1-2, with TRBD1 identical over 7 bases. V lost 5 bases, J lost 7 bases, and 7 bases stayed unmatched. The germline V gene has CDR1 SGHAT and CDR2 FQNNGV. The CDR3 extends over 13 amino acids. CDR3 protein: CASSTDRVRGYTF. CDR3 nucleotide sequence: TGTGCCAGCAGCACAGACAGGGTGCGTGGCTACACCTTC.

This clonotype was seen repeatedly, ten times or more. CDR3 sequence reads: CASSVVVAGELFF. CDR3 DNA sequence: TGTGCCAGCAGCGTAGTAGTAGCCGGGGAGCTGTTTTTT. This rearrangement joins TRBV9 to TRBJ2-2; D ambiguous. Per the germline V gene, CDR1 is SGDLS and CDR2 is YYNGEE. V lost 0 bases, J lost 6 bases, and 6 bases lay in between. The length of the CDR3 is 13 residues.

This clonotype was observed at least ten times. J is TRBJ2-5 and V is TRBV11-2; TRBD2 matches at 8 bases. The junction had 4 bases not matched to a gene; V was cut back by 2 bases and J by 2 bases. The germline gives CDR1 SGHAT, CDR2 FQNNGV. The CDR3 extends over 15 amino acids. The CDR3 DNA is TGTGCCAGCAGCTTAATAGCGGGGAATCAAGAGACCCAGTACTTC. Encoded protein: CASSLIAGNQETQYF.

This clonotype was counted at least ten times. The chain links TRBV2 to TRBJ2-3; D is ambiguous. Trimming left V 2 bases short and J 6 bases short, with 9 bases between. This CDR3 comprises 13 residues. The germline CDR1 and CDR2 sequences are SNHLY and FYNNEI. The CDR3 bases are TGTGCCAGCAGTGAACAATTAGCTGATACGCAGTATTTT. Protein: CASSEQLADTQYF.

As for this clonotype: A junction boundary mismatches the germline segment, possibly from a read error. The rearrangement joins TRBV3-1 to TRBJ2-3; 11 nucleotides agree with TRBD2. Germline V gene sequence: CDR1 LGHDT, CDR2 YNNKEL (reference sequence). CDR3 size: 16 residues. The CDR3 protein is CASSSTSGSFGDTRYF. DNA for the CDR3: TGTGCCAGCAGCTCAACTAGCGGGAGTTTCGGAGATACGCGGTATTTT.

This clonotype was seen ten or more times. This chain links TRBV24-1 with TRBJ2-1; D perhaps matches TRBD1 (6 bases). Trimming removed 3 bases from V and 4 bases from J, with 12 bases in between. The CDR3 extends over 15 amino acids. CDR1 and CDR2 from the germline V gene are KGHDR and SFDVKD. The DNA of the CDR3 is TGTGCCACCAGTGATACTCAAACAGGGTACAATGAGCAGTTCTTC. Translated: CATSDTQTGYNEQFF.

This clonotype occurred many times. V gene TRBV5-1 combines with J gene TRBJ2-1; a weak D match, TRBD2 (5 bases). Trimming removed 0 bases from V and 0 bases from J, with 16 bases in between. The length of the CDR3 is 18 residues. Germline V CDR1 and CDR2: SGHRS, YFSETQ. CDR3 loop: CASSLAVEAEFSYNEQFF. The CDR3 DNA reads TGCGCCAGCAGCTTGGCCGTGGAAGCGGAGTTCTCCTACAATGAGCAGTTCTTC.

This clonotype was observed many times. The chain uses TRBV27 and TRBJ2-7, with TRBD1 matching over 8 bases. Per germline, CDR1 MNHEY and CDR2 SMNVEV (reference sequence). This CDR3 region has 13 residues. The V gene end was trimmed by 6 bases and the J gene end by 3 bases; junction bases not matched to a gene: 4. For the CDR3, the DNA is TGTGCCAGCAGGGACAGGGTTTTCTACGAGCAGTACTTC. Translated: CASRDRVFYEQYF.

This clonotype appeared a single time. This may be a read error, as it is one base from a much larger clone. The rearrangement joins TRBV5-1 to TRBJ2-1, with 9 bases matching TRBD2. Germline lookup yields CDR1 SGHRS and CDR2 YFSETQ. CDR3 length equals 16 residues. CDR3 coding DNA: TGCACCAGCAGCTCCGACTTGGCGGGGGGGCGTAAGAAGCAGTTCTTC. Translated, it gives CTSSSDLAGGRKKQFF.